This TCR beta chain was profiled in a study of control samples from healthy donors and cancer patients. Measured with immunoSEQ multiplex PCR; TCRdb has only the in-frame clones, and not every one. The sample consists of approximately 100,000 clones, approximately 90% of them appearing once. The clonotype was recovered from a man in his fifties or sixties with lung cancer. The source material was PBMCs.

In DNA form, the CDR3 reads TGTGCCAGCGAAAGCGGGAATTACCAAGAGACCCAGTACTTC. Translating gives CASESGNYQETQYF. The chain links TRBV2 to TRBJ2-5; TRBD2 matches at 7 bases. V gave up 8 bases and J gave up 0 bases; unmatched junction bases: 6. There are 14 residues in the CDR3. CDR1 and CDR2 from the germline V gene are SNHLY and FYNNEI.